One T cell receptor (beta chain) is described in this entry. The entry originates in a study of sequential checkpoint blockade in melanoma. V lost 8 bases and J lost 1; bases outside the gene matches: 5. Germline V gene sequence: CDR1 SNHLY, CDR2 FYNNEI. The length of the CDR3 is 14 residues. Some clones are missing from TCRdb's copy, which holds only in-frame ones; the method was immunoSEQ multiplex PCR. The sample includes fewer than 25,000 clones, 75% to 90% of them seen just once. Treatment specified: randomized to nivolumab then ipilimumab (arm A) or the reverse (arm B). Sorted cells were live CD3+CD8+, lacking CD19 and CD56, from PBMCs.

J is TRBJ2-1 and V is TRBV2, with 7 bases aligning to TRBD2. Sequencing used CD8+ T cells sorted from blood (inferred from file names), obtained from a patient given nivolumab and ipilimumab in sequence. This sequence originates from a human donor with melanoma. The CDR3 protein is CASRGRGSYNEQFF. As DNA, the CDR3 is TGTGCCAGCCGCGGGAGAGGGTCCTACAATGAGCAGTTCTTC.